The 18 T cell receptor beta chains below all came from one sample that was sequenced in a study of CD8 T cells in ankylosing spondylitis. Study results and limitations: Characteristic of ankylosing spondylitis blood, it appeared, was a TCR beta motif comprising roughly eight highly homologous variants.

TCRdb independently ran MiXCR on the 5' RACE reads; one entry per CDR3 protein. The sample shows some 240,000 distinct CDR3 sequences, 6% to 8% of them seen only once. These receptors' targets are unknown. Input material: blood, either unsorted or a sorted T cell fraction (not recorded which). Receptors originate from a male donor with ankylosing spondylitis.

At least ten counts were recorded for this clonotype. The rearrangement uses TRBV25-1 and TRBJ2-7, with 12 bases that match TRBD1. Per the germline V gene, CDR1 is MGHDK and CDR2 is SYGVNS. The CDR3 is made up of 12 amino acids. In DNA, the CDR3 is TGTGCTACGGGACAGGGGGCTGGGGAGCAGTACTTC. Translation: CATGQGAGEQYF.

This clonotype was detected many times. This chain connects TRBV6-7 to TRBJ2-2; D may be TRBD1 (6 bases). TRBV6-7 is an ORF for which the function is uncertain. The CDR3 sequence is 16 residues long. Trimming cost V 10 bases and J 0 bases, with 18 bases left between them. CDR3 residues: CATRPRDKPNTGELFF. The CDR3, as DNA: TGTGCCACGCGACCTAGGGACAAACCGAACACCGGGGAGCTGTTTTTT.

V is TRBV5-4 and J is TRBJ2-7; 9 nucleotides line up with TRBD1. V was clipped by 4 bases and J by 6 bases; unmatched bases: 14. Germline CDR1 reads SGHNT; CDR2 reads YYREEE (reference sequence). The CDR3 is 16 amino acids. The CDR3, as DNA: TGTGCCAGCAGCCCGCCCAAGCGGGACAGGGTAGGCGAGCAGTACTTC. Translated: CASSPPKRDRVGEQYF.

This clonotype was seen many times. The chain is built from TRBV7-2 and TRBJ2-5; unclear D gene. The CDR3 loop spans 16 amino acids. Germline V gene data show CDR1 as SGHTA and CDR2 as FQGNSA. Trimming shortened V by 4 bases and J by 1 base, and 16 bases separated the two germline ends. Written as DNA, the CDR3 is TGTGCCAGCAGCTCGATAATAAGACGAGTCCAAGAGACCCAGTACTTC. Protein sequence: CASSSIIRRVQETQYF.

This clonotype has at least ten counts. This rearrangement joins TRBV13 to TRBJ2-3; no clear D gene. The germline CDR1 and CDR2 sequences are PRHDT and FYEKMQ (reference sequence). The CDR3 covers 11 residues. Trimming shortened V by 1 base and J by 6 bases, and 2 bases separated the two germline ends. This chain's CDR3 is CASSLDDTQYF. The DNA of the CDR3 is TGTGCCAGCAGCTTAGACGATACGCAGTATTTT.

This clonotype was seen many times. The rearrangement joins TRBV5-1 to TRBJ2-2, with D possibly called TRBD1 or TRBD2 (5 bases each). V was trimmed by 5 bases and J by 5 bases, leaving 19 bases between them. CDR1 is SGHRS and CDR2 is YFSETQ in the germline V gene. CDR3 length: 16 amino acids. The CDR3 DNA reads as TGCGCCAGCAGTTGGGACCGACCATCGGGAACCGGGGAGCTGTTTTTT. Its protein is CASSWDRPSGTGELFF.

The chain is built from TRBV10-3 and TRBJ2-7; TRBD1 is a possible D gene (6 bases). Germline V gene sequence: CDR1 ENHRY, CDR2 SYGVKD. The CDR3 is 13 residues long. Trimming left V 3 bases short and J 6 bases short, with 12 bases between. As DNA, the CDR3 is TGTGCCATCAGTGACCCCAGGGGAACCGAGCAGTACTTC. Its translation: CAISDPRGTEQYF.

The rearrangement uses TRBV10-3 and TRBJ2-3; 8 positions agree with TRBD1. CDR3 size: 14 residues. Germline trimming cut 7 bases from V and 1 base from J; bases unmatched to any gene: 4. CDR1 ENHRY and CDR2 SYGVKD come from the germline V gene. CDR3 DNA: TGTGCCATCAATTCGGGACAGGGCACAGATACGCAGTATTTT. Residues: CAINSGQGTDTQYF.

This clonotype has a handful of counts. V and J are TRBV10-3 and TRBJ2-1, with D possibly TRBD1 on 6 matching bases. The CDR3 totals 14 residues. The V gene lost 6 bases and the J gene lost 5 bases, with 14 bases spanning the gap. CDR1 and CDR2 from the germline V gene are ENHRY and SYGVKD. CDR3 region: CAIRDRDNHNEQFF. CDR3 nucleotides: TGTGCCATCAGGGACCGGGACAATCACAATGAGCAGTTCTTC.

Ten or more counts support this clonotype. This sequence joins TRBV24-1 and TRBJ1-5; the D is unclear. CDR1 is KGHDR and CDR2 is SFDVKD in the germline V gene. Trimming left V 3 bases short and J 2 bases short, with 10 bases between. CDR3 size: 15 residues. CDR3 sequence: CATSDNSARNQPQHF. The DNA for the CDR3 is TGTGCCACCAGTGATAACAGCGCCCGCAATCAGCCCCAGCATTTT.

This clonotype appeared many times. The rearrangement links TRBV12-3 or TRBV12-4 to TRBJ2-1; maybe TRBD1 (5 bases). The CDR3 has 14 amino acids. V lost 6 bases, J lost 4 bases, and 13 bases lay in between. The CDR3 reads CASSQGGNYNEQFF. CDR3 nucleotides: TGTGCCAGCAGCCAGGGTGGAAATTACAATGAGCAGTTCTTC.

CDR3 amino acids: CASSLGRLAVRDTQYF. The CDR3 nucleotides are TGTGCCAGCAGCTTAGGCCGACTAGCGGTTCGAGATACGCAGTATTTT. The chain has TRBV11-2 and TRBJ2-3; 9 bases fit TRBD2. Unmatched junction bases numbered 7, after V lost 1 base and J lost 5 bases. Germline CDR1 reads SGHAT; CDR2 reads FQNNGV. The CDR3 spans 16 residues.

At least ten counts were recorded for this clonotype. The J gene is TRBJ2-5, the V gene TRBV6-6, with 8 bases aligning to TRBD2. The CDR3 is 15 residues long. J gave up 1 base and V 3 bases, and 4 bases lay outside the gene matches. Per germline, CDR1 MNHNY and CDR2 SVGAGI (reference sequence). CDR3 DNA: TGTGCCAGCAGTTATAGCGGGGCCGTCCAAGAGACCCAGTACTTC. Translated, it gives CASSYSGAVQETQYF.

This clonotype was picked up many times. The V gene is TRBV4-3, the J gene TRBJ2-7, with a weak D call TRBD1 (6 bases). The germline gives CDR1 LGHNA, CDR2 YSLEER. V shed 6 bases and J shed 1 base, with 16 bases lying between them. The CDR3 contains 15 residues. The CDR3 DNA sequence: TGCGCCAGCAGAGCAAGGGACATGAAATCCTACGAGCAGTACTTC. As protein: CASRARDMKSYEQYF.

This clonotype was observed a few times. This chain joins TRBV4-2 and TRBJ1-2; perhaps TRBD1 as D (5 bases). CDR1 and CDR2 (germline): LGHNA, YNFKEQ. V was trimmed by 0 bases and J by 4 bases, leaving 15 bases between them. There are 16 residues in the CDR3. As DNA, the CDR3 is TGTGCCAGCAGCCAAGATCAGCGGACACCAGTCTATGGCTACACCTTC. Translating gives CASSQDQRTPVYGYTF.

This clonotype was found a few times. Written as DNA, the CDR3 is TGTGCCTGGACCCCAGCGAACACTGAAGCTTTCTTT. Translation: CAWTPANTEAFF. The chain employs TRBV30 and TRBJ1-1; D unclear. The CDR3 spans 12 residues. Between the trimmed V and J ends, which lost 4 bases and 1 base, there was a span of 7 bases. Germline CDR1 and CDR2: GTSNPN and SVGIG (reference sequence).

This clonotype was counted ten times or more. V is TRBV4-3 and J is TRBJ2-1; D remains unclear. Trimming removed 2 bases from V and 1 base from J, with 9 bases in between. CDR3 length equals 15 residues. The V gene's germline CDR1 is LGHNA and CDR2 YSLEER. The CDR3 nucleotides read TGCGCCAGCAGCCAACCGAGCGCTTCCTACAATGAGCAGTTCTTC. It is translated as CASSQPSASYNEQFF.

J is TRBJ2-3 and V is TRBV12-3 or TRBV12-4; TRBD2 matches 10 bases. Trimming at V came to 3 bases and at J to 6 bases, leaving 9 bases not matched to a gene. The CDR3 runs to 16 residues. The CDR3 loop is CASSFRLAGAMDTQYF. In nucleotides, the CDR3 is TGTGCCAGCAGTTTCCGACTAGCGGGTGCAATGGATACGCAGTATTTT.